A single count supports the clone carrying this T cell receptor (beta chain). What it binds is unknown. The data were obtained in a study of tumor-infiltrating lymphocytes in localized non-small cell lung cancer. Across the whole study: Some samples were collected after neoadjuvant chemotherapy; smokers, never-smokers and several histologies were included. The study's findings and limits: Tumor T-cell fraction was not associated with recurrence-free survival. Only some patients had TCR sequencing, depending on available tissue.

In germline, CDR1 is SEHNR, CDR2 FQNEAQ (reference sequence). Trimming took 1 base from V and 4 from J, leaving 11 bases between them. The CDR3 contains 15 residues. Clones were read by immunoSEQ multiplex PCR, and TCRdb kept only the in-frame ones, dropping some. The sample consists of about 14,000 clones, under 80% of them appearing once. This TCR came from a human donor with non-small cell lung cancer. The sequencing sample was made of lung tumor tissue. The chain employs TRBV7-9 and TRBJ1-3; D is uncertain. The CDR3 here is CASSLGTSVGNTIYF. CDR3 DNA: TGTGCCAGCAGCTTAGGGACCTCTGTGGGAAACACCATATATTTT.